The source of this TCR beta chain is a study of cytomegalovirus exposure and HLA in healthy donors. General study findings and limits: Specificity for CMV antigens was confirmed in vitro for a few of the CMV-associated chains.

The germline CDR1 and CDR2 sequences are SGHTA and FQGNSA. CDR3 length equals 14 residues. The J segment lost 4 bases and the V segment lost 4 bases, leaving 5 bases of the junction unmatched. A word on this clone: Antigen: not known.

The PCR used 60 Vbeta and 13 Jbeta primers. Clones were read by immunoSEQ multiplex PCR, and TCRdb kept only the in-frame ones, dropping some. The table records around 100,000 clones, approximately 80% of them present only once. The sequence was collected from a female donor in good health and CMV-seropositive. The chain links TRBV7-2 to TRBJ2-7; 9 positions agree with TRBD1. Sequencing was carried out using PBMCs. CDR3 amino acids: CASSSRQGGYEQYF. CDR3 DNA: TGTGCCAGCAGCTCTCGACAGGGGGGGTACGAGCAGTACTTC.